This T cell receptor (beta chain) was identified in a study of response to subunit inactivated influenza vaccine. Study-level points and caveats: New T cells are recruited in small numbers by each seasonal influenza vaccination, according to the authors' suggestion.

One entry per CDR3 protein, called by TCRdb with MiXCR from the RT-PCR reads. The sample consists of around 570,000 distinct CDR3 sequences, about 8% of them appearing once. The CDR3 contains 14 residues. V lost 8 bases and J lost 0; bases outside the gene matches: 7. Germline CDR1 is SGHRS and CDR2 is YFSETQ. With respect to this clonotype: Its antigen is not known.

This clonotype was sampled from a man between 50 and 69 years old who received an inactivated influenza vaccine. Sequencing was performed on PBMCs from blood, taken around 25 months after vaccination. V and J are TRBV5-1 and TRBJ2-7; 8 bases are a match to TRBD1. The chain's CDR3 is CASRGQGSSYEQYF. The CDR3 bases are TGCGCCAGTAGAGGACAGGGAAGCTCCTACGAGCAGTACTTC.